This T cell receptor (beta chain) was documented in a study of regulatory T cells in long-lasting Graves disease. V was shortened by 0 bases and J by 0 bases, with 17 bases between the two germline ends. This CDR3 spans 18 amino acids. The germline V gene encodes CDR1 MNHEY and CDR2 SVGAGI. According to the study, TCR beta libraries were built with iRepertoire HTBI primers and CDR3-region Arm-PCR. TCRdb processed the multiplex PCR reads anew with MiXCR; each CDR3 protein has one entry. The sample has approximately 400,000 distinct CDR3 sequences, less than 20% seen once; the top ten hold about a fifth. Time point meaning: newly diagnosed GD, antithyroid drugs for less than 3 months. PBMCs were the source of the RNA used for TCR sequencing. Peripheral blood, at approximately 9 milliliters, went into EDTA tubes.

The V gene is TRBV6-5, the J gene TRBJ1-1, with a possible D match to TRBD1 (6 bases). The source was peripheral blood mononuclear cells (PBMCs), collected at new diagnosis, from a patient treated with antithyroid drugs. The sequence derives from a female donor with Graves disease. The CDR3 DNA is TGTGCCAGCAGTTACTCGGGGGACACCCGATTAATGAACACTGAAGCTTTCTTT. This codes for CASSYSGDTRLMNTEAFF.